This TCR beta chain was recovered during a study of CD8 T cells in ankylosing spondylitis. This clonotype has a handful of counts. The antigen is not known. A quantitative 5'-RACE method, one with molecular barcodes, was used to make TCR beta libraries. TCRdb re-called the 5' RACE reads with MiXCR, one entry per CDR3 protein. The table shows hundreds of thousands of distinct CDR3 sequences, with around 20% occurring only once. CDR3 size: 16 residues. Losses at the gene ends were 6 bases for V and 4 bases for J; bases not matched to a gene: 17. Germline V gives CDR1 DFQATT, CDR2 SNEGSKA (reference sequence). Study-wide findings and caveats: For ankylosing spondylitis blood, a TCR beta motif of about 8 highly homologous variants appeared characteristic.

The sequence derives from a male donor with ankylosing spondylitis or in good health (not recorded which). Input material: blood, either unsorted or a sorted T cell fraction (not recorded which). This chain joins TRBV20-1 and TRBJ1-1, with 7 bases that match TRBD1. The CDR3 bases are TGCAGTGCCCTAGGGGAACAAGGGGGCGATAGCACTGAAGCTTTCTTT. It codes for CSALGEQGGDSTEAFF.